A selection of T cell receptor beta chains follows, all from one sample in a study of T cell repertoires in cytomegalovirus infection. TCRdb analysed the reads with MiXCR anew, one entry per CDR3 protein. This sample has 95,000 to 150,000 distinct CDR3 sequences, with more than 25% found just once. For these receptors, no antigen is known. Sequences were derived from CD8+ T cells from cultured PBMCs, sampled from culture after CMV antigen stimulation. The receptor source for this set is a human donor in good health (CMV status not recorded). Some clones in this sample may be carry-over from other donors' samples. CDR3s leave out the opening cysteine and the closing phenylalanine or tryptophan. Rows may omit the clone size; those that give it use once, few, many or a size class.

size	V	J	CDR3
many	TRBV7-2	TRBJ1-5	ASSDFVGQH
few	TRBV4-1	TRBJ1-1	ASSQDTRVMRGITEAF
few	TRBV7-6	TRBJ2-1	ASSLVGGARNEQF
-	TRBV9	TRBJ1-2	ASSVGVSGAAQGYT
few	TRBV6-2/TRBV6-3	TRBJ2-2	ASSYRRDRAEAWTGELF
-	TRBV28	TRBJ2-3	ASSVTSGGAQNTQY
-	TRBV13	TRBJ2-7	ASSPGLKYEQY
few	TRBV7-8	TRBJ2-5	ASSSSGGLRETQY
-	TRBV15	TRBJ2-3	ATSSHSFTDTQY
many	TRBV7-2	TRBJ1-5	ASSLGANQPQH
-	TRBV7-4	TRBJ2-1	ASSFSGLYNEQF
few	TRBV12-3/TRBV12-4	TRBJ1-3	ASSWGQVYSGNTIY
-	TRBV5-6	TRBJ1-1	ASSLALRGTEAF
-	TRBV10-3	TRBJ2-3	AISESRAGGADTQY
-	TRBV7-2	TRBJ2-7	ASGQGSYEQY
-	TRBV7-9	TRBJ2-7	ASSLSYIESSYEQY
-	TRBV7-3	TRBJ1-2	ASQSNGGPGYT
-	TRBV6-2/TRBV6-3	TRBJ1-5	ASSYSGLPQH
-	TRBV27	TRBJ2-1	ASSLSKNNEQF
many	TRBV11-2	TRBJ2-1	ASSLDPVSSYNEQF
few	TRBV5-1	TRBJ1-1	ASSWSAGSAEAF
many	TRBV11-2	TRBJ1-4	ASSLGWGAPEKLF
-	TRBV28	TRBJ2-3	ASSSGQGPDTQY
-	TRBV7-6	TRBJ1-1	AALGPTNTEAF
-	TRBV7-9	TRBJ2-1	ASSLVEVLGNEQF
-	TRBV7-2	TRBJ2-3	ASTPLGGVGTQY
-	TRBV4-3	TRBJ1-2	ASSQDLQGGLADT
-	TRBV9	TRBJ1-4	ASSVAGSGGGEKLF
-	TRBV15	TRBJ2-1	ATSRAGGAGAWNNEQF
few	TRBV7-2	TRBJ2-5	ASSPGGRGHTETQY
-	TRBV6-2/TRBV6-3	TRBJ1-1	ASRKSTGWNTEAF
-	TRBV6-5	TRBJ2-2	ASSYQRPGLAPGELF
-	TRBV6-1	TRBJ2-7	ASSPIAAGGEQY
-	TRBV6-1	TRBJ1-5	ASRTGTGNQPQH
many	TRBV4-3	TRBJ1-6	ASSRHRDSYSPLH
many	TRBV27	TRBJ1-1	ASSRGNTEAF
-	TRBV6-1	TRBJ2-3	ASGTGGYTDTQY
few	TRBV27	TRBJ2-7	ASSVDSGGPYEQY
-	TRBV4-1	TRBJ1-6	ASRSGAGSPLH
-	TRBV2	TRBJ1-2	ASSGWSTNYGYT
-	TRBV6-5	TRBJ1-1	ATRARDGEAF
few	TRBV6-5	TRBJ1-4	ASRPGQLNEKLF
-	TRBV4-1	TRBJ2-5	ASSPLPEETQY
-	TRBV4-1	TRBJ2-1	ASSQTPGGPGNEQF
once	TRBV20-1	TRBJ1-5	SARLIESGSNQPQH
-	TRBV28	TRBJ2-7	ASSTRGYSYEQY
-	TRBV19	TRBJ1-2	ASSPGALGYGYT
-	TRBV7-9	TRBJ1-5	ASSSGQGLHQPQH
many	TRBV7-2	TRBJ1-2	ASSLAGGTYGYT
-	TRBV7-9	TRBJ2-3	ASSQRGAGGRDTQY
many	TRBV7-8	TRBJ2-1	ASSLEGAGMDMGEQF
few	TRBV2	TRBJ2-7	ASRDGTVGSSYEQY
many	TRBV7-2	TRBJ1-1	ASSSGREAF
many	TRBV7-8	TRBJ2-1	ASSLAHPGRGTYNEQF
few	TRBV5-1	TRBJ1-2	ASSSEEDGYGYT
-	TRBV6-2/TRBV6-3	TRBJ1-1	ASSYSGTGDGGTEAF
-	TRBV6-1	TRBJ2-2	ASSFSGGLNTGELF
few	TRBV6-2/TRBV6-3	TRBJ2-3	ASSYPRGFRTDTQY